This TCR beta chain appears in the sequencing data of a study of T cell repertoires in cytomegalovirus infection. Study-wide background: Signatures in public TCR beta sequences pointed to both CMV infection and matching HLA type.

TCRdb reprocessed the reads via MiXCR and lists one record per CDR3 protein. The repertoire holds 60,000 to 85,000 distinct CDR3 sequences, about 22% seen once, with under 85% in the top ten. Study-level results: Carriers of CMV and the relevant HLA type were discriminated by public TCR beta frequency.

The V segment lost 3 bases and the J segment 3 bases; nucleotides outside the gene matches: 8. The germline V gene encodes CDR1 SGHTA and CDR2 FQGNSA. CDR3 length: 17 amino acids. This clonotype was counted at least ten times. What it binds is unknown. This chain joins TRBV7-2 and TRBJ1-3, with 10 bases aligning to TRBD1. The TCR was taken from a human donor in good health (CMV status not recorded). Some clones in this sample may be carry-over from other donors' samples. Sequenced material: PBMCs, sequenced either directly or after in vitro stimulation (not recorded which). The CDR3 loop reads CASSLTGGYPSGNTIYF. The CDR3 nucleotides read TGTGCCAGCAGCTTGACAGGGGGCTATCCCAGTGGAAACACCATATATTTT.